The T cell receptor beta chain described here comes from a study of CD8 T cells in Susac syndrome. After extraction with the RNeasy kit, roughly 0.5 to 1 ug of the RNA was reverse transcribed using random hexamers. Across 54 Vbeta and 13 Jbeta, immunoSEQ multiplex PCR amplified TCR beta CDR3. TCRdb used MiXCR to reprocess the immunoSEQ multiplex PCR reads, holding one entry per CDR3 protein. Of 150,000 to 200,000 distinct CDR3 sequences in the sample, 90% to 95% were seen once. CDR3 size: 14 residues. V was pared by 5 bases and J by 1 base, with 11 bases between. Looked up from germline, CDR1 is DFQATT and CDR2 is SNEGSKA (reference sequence).

The receptor was isolated from a human donor in good health. This sequence joins TRBV20-1 and TRBJ2-2; D ambiguous. Material: CD4+ T cells from PBMCs. The CDR3 DNA is TGCAGTGCTGTCGGACCCCAGAACACCGGGGAGCTGTTTTTT. As protein: CSAVGPQNTGELFF.